The present T cell receptor (beta chain) was sequenced within a study of T cell responses to AZD1222 COVID-19 vaccine (dated by TCRdb to 2020 to 2023). With regard to the full study: A total of 233 trial participants underwent TCR sequencing, of whom around 200 received two doses of AZD1222 and around 26 received two doses of the MenACWY control vaccine. Trial participants were enrolled by age into subgroups of 18-55, 56-69 and 70-plus years, and approximately 150, 30 and 60 TCR-sequenced participants, respectively, were included in these subgroups.

This specimen's time point label, interpreted: about 28 days (+/-7) after the second vaccine dose. AZD1222 recipients given second doses at about 4 weeks or at about 12 weeks were pooled, since spike-specific TCR depth and breadth were not found to differ between the two schedules. Samples from vaccinated people were obtained from the UK trials COV001 and COV002, which included a single-blind randomized controlled phase 2/3 trial of AZD1222 (ChAdOx1 nCoV-19) in healthy adults. Trial participant PBMC samples were collected at day 0 and day 28 after the second dose for TCRbeta chain sequencing. Broad study findings and their caveats: The whole spike protein was spanned by vaccine-associated CD4 TCRs, and dominant responses were seen in regions 160-218 and 743-854. Only five or six AZD1222 recipients were SARS-CoV-2 seropositive at baseline, limiting conclusions about previously exposed vaccinees. Reportedly, close to half of the unique spike-specific TCRs recognized epitopes lying outside the regions that are mutated in the B.1.351 and B.1.1.7 variants. Because no samples from the day 14 peak response were available, repertoires could be characterized only after the peak T cell response. A significant rise in spike-specific TCR breadth and depth was observed after two AZD1222 doses relative to day 0 and relative to MenACWY recipients. Most participants were white British and females outnumbered males, and the authors suggested that clonal diversity may have been underestimated. The 56-69-year group was small, and its depth increase did not reach significance, likely because of low power.

The CDR3 regions of human TCRbeta chains were analyzed by immunosequencing. The original methods were these. TCRs in the repertoires were compared against a reference library of SARS-CoV-2-specific TCRs that had been generated with the MIRA antigen-specificity platform. Breadth meant the fraction of unique TCRs that were SARS-CoV-2-associated, whereas depth meant the fraction of total T cells that were SARS-CoV-2-associated. Using the MIRA data, each spike-specific TCR was mapped to the spike region that the TCR reacts to and placed in a CD4 or CD8 class. Log10-transformed breadth and depth values were compared by one-way ANOVA with Sidak's multiple comparisons tests. Imported from immuneACCESS, the table was reduced by TCRdb to in-frame sequences with V and J called. These copies leave out some clones; in studies compared against another copy, an unresolved V gene accounts for under half, and the cause of the remainder is not known. V and J calls and clone size are those listed in that table; D and trimming were worked out from the DNA. In all, the sample holds 140,000 or so clones, and around 89% of those were seen once. The ten largest make up 2.5% to 3.5% of the sample.

To note about this clone: Its antigen remains undetermined. Base-call qualities are not available, and no considerably larger clone is one nucleotide away.

The CDR3 runs 13 amino acids, cysteine and phenylalanine included. Left in the record is the CDR3 DNA by itself, 39 bases read in frame from the first base. The germline V gene gives CDR1 as MDHEN and CDR2 as SYDVKM. Clipping removes 6 bases from V and 8 bases from J, with 8 as the unmatched junction base count. The TCR sequence derives from an adult who received the AZD1222 COVID-19 vaccine. The sequenced sample was peripheral blood, obtained 28 days after the second AZD1222 dose. In this chain, TRBV28 is recombined with TRBJ1-2; TRBD1 agrees with 8 junctional bases. The CDR3 region: CASRKPGQEGYTF. The sequence in DNA is TGTGCCAGCAGAAAGCCGGGACAGGAAGGCTACACCTTC.